Listed below are T cell receptor beta chains from one sample, sequenced in a study of beta chain features in type 1 diabetes. Measured with immunoSEQ multiplex PCR; TCRdb has only the in-frame clones, and not every one. The table lists about half a million clones, about 30% of them singletons, with 0.05% to 0.065% in the top ten. The material sequenced was naive CD4+ T cells from blood. All receptors come from a man between 18 and 29 years old in good health. Each CDR3 is given with its conserved first and last residue. The D gene is left open where the match is weak. Clone size appears in some rows only: once, few, many, or a class for an expanded clone.

>few|TRBD2|TRBJ2-3|TRBV7-2
TGTGCCAGCAGCTTAGGGCTAGCGGTAGATACGCAGTATTTT
CASSLGLAVDTQYF
>-|-|TRBJ1-5|TRBV18
TGTGCCAGCTCACCTGGCTTGGTAGGGGCTACGGAGCCCCAGCATTTT
CASSPGLVGATEPQHF
>few|-|TRBJ2-1|TRBV30
TGTGCCTGGAGCGCGGGCATCATGGGGAATGAGCAGTTCTTC
CAWSAGIMGNEQFF
>few|-|TRBJ1-2|TRBV4-2
TGTGCCAGCAGCTCCCGGGCCTTTCCCAACTATGGCTACACCTTC
CASSSRAFPNYGYTF
>-|-|TRBJ1-1|TRBV30
TGTGCCTGGAGTGTGACCTTGAACACTGAAGCTTTCTTT
CAWSVTLNTEAFF
>-|TRBD2|TRBJ2-7|TRBV29-1
TGCAGCGTTGGTTTGCTAGCGGGAGTTGGCGAGCAGTACTTC
CSVGLLAGVGEQYF
>once|-|TRBJ2-6|TRBV11-2
TGTGCCAGCAGCTCTGTGAGGGTCGGTGGGGCCAACGTCCTGACTTTC
CASSSVRVGGANVLTF
>few|TRBD1|TRBJ1-1|TRBV30
TGTGCCTGGAGTCGAGGGACAGCATCCACTGAAGCTTTCTTT
CAWSRGTASTEAFF
>-|-|TRBJ2-6|TRBV5-1
TGCGCCAGCAGCTTCACAGTCGCTGGGGCCAACGTCCTGACTTTC
CASSFTVAGANVLTF
>-|-|TRBJ2-7|TRBV28
TGTGCCAGCAGTTCACCTGCGGGACGGCACACACCCTACGAGCAGTACTTC
CASSSPAGRHTPYEQYF
>few|-|TRBJ1-1|TRBV4-3
TGCGCCAGCAGCCAAGATATCGGTGTAGCTGAAGCTTTCTTT
CASSQDIGVAEAFF
>-|TRBD1|TRBJ2-5|TRBV28
TGTGCCAGCAGTCCCGGCCCGGGACAGCAAGAGACCCAGTACTTC
CASSPGPGQQETQYF
>-|-|TRBJ2-7|TRBV6-6
TGTGCCAGCAGCACTGGGCCCTCGGAGCAGTACTTC
CASSTGPSEQYF
>once|-|TRBJ1-1|TRBV5-1
TGCGCCAGCAGCTTGGACCCGGGACCGAATCTACCTGAAGCTTTCTTT
CASSLDPGPNLPEAFF
>few|TRBD2|TRBJ2-5|TRBV14
TGTGCCAGCAGCCAACGAGTACTAGCGGGAGGCCGGGAGACCCAGTACTTC
CASSQRVLAGGRETQYF
>few|TRBD2|TRBJ2-3|TRBV7-2
TGTGCCAGCAGCCCTGACCCGACTAGCGGGCAGTATTTT
CASSPDPTSGQYF
>-|-|TRBJ2-3|TRBV15
TGTGCCACCAGCAGACTGCGGCTGTCCCAGTATTTT
CATSRLRLSQYF
>few|TRBD1|TRBJ2-3|TRBV30
TGTGCCTGGAAGATACGGGCAGGGGGCGCGGATACGCAGTATTTT
CAWKIRAGGADTQYF